This T cell receptor beta chain was retrieved from a study of blood T cell repertoires in COVID-19. Study information: PBMCs, B-cell-depleted T cells, or T cells were the source of the cDNA or gDNA that made up the material.

Adults between roughly 18 and 90 years of age took part from some 25 US areas. In assigning cohorts, the study relied on participant-reported clinical history. A COVID-19 case had been met by exposed participants during the 2 weeks before study entry. CDR1 and CDR2 from the germline V gene are SEHNR and FQNEAQ (reference sequence). J lost 9 bases, V lost 1 base, and 8 bases had no gene match. The CDR3 runs to 16 residues. Libraries were prepared by immunoSEQ multiplex PCR; TCRdb keeps only in-frame clonotypes and omits some of them. The data show 200,000 to 250,000 clones, with roughly 85% seen just once and approximately 4.9% held by the top ten.

The chain links TRBV7-9 to TRBJ2-1; TRBD2 agrees at 11 bases. This clonotype was obtained from a woman aged 45-65 years who had been exposed to COVID-19. The sequenced sample consisted of PBMCs or T cells enriched from blood (not recorded which). The CDR3: CASSLGLAGGKGEQFF. The CDR3 DNA follows: TGTGCCAGCAGCTTAGGGCTAGCGGGGGGAAAGGGTGAGCAGTTCTTC.